This TCR beta chain was obtained from a study of molecular identifiers for immune sequencing clone quantification. V dropped 4 bases and J dropped 5 bases, with 11 bases sitting between them. Germline V CDR1 and CDR2: PRHDT, FYEKMQ (reference sequence). There are 13 residues in the CDR3. Methods described previously, with TCR primers listed, were used for bulk TCR libraries. One entry per CDR3 protein, called by TCRdb with MiXCR from the PCR reads. The sample yields around 460,000 distinct CDR3 sequences, over 20% seen once. This clonotype was seen repeatedly, ten times or more. Antigen: not known. Sorted inputs of about 19,000 to 1,100,000 cells, with 10%, 30% or 50% RNA, yielded naive CD8 libraries. Study-wide results and caveats: Because of identical TCR molecules sharing a barcode, sizes of highly expanded clones could be underestimated. For effector cells, clones above 20 RNA copies held over 97% of molecules; for naive cells, under 1%.

Sequenced: naive CD8+ T cells from blood, with Jurkat cell RNA spiked in. This sample's subset: FACS-sorted CD8+CD4-CCR7+CD45RA+ naive T cells. The chain carries TRBV13 and TRBJ2-5; D is tentatively TRBD1 or TRBD2 (7 bases each). The source of this sequence is a human donor in good health. Some libraries in this study had Jurkat cell RNA spiked in. This CDR3 is CASSSRGGETQYF. The CDR3 DNA reads TGTGCCAGCAGCTCCAGGGGGGGCGAGACCCAGTACTTC.